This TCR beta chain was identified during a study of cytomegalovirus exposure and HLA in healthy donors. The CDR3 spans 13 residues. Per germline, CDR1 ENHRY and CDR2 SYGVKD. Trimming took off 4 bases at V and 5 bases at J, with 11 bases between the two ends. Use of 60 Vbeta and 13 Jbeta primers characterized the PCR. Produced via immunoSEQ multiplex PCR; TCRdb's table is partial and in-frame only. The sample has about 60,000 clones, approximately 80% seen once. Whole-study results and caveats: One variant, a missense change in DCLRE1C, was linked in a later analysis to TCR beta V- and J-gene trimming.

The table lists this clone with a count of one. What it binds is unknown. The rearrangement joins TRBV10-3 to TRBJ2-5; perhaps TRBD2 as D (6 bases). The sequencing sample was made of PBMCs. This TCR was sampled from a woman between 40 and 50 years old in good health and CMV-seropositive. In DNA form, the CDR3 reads TGTGCCATCAGTGGGGGGGATCTGGAGACCCAGTACTTC. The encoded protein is CAISGGDLETQYF.